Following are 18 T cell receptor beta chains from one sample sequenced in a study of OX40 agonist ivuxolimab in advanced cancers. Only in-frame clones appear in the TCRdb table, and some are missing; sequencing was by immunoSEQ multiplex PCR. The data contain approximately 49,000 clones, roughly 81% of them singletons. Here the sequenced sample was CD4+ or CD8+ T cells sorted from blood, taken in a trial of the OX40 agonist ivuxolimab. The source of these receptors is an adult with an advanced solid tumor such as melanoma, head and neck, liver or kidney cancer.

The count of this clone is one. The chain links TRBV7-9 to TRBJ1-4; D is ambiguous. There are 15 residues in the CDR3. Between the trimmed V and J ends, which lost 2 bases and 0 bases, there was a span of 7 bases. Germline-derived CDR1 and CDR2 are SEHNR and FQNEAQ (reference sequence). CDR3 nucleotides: TGTGCCAGCAGCTTAATGGGTGCAACTAATGAAAAACTGTTTTTT. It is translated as CASSLMGATNEKLFF.

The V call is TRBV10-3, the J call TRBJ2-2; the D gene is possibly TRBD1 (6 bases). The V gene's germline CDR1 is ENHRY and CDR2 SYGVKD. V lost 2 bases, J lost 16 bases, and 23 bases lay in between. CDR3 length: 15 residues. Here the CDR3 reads CAISEGSGQSPVRFF. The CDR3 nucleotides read TGTGCCATCAGTGAGGGGAGCGGACAGTCCCCGGTTAGGTTTTTT.

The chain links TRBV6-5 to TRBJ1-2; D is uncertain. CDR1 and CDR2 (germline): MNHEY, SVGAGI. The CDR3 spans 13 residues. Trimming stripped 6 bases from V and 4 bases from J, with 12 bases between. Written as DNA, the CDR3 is TGTGCCAGCAGGGAAACAGATCTCTATGGCTACACCTTC. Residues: CASRETDLYGYTF.

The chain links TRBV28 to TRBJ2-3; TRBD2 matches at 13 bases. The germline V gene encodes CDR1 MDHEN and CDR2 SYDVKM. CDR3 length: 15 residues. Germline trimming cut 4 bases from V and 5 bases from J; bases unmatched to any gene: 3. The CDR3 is CASSWTSGSVDTQYF. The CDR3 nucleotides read TGTGCCAGCAGTTGGACTAGCGGGAGTGTAGATACGCAGTATTTT.

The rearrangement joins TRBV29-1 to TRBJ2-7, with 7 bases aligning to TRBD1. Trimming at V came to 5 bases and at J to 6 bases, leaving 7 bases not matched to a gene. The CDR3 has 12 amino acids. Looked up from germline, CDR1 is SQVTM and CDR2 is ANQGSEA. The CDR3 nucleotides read TGCAGCGTTAGACAGGGTCTCGGCGAGCAGTACTTC. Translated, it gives CSVRQGLGEQYF.

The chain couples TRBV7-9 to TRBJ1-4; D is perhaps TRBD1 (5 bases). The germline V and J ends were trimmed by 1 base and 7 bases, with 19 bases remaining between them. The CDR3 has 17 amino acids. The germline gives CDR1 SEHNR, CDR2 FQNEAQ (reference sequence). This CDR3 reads CASSLDLAAGTGEKLFF. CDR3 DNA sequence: TGTGCCAGCAGCTTAGACTTGGCAGCTGGGACCGGTGAAAAACTGTTTTTT. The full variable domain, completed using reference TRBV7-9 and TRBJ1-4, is DTGVSQNPRHKITKRGQNVTFRCDPISEHNRLYWYRQTLGQGPEFLTYFQNEAQLEKSRLLSDRFSAERPKGSFSTLEIQRTEQGDSAMYLCASSLDLAAGTGEKLFFGSGTQLSVL.

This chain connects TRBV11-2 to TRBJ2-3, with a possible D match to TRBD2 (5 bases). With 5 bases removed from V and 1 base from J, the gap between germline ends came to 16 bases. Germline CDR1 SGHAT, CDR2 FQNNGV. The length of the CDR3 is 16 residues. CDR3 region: CASSPRLGLRTDTQYF. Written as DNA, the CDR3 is TGTGCCAGCAGCCCTCGTTTAGGACTTCGCACAGATACGCAGTATTTT.

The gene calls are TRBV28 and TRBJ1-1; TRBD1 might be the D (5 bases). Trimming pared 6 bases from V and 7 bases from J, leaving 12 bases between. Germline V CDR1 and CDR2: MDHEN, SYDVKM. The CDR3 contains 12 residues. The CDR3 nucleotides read TGTGCCAGCAGAGGAGGGGTCGGTGAAGCTTTCTTT. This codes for CASRGGVGEAFF.

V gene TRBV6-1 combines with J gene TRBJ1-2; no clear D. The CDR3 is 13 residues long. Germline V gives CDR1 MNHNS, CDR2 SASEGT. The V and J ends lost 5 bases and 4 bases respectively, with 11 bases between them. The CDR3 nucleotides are TGTGCCAGCAGTTCGGCCCGAGGCTATGGCTACACCTTC. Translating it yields CASSSARGYGYTF.

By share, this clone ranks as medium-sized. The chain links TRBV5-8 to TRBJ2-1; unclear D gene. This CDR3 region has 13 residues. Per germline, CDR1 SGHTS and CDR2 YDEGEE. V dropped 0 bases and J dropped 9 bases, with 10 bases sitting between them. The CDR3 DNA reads TGTGCCAGCAGCTTGGACTGGGCTAGTGAGCAGTTCTTC. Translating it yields CASSLDWASEQFF.

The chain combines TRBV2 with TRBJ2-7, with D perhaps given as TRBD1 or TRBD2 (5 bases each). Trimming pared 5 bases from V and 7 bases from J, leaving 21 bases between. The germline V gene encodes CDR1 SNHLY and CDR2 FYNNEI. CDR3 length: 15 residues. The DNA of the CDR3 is TGTGCCAGCAGTCCCAAGGCAGCTTCATGGGGGGAGCAGTACTTC. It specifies CASSPKAASWGEQYF.

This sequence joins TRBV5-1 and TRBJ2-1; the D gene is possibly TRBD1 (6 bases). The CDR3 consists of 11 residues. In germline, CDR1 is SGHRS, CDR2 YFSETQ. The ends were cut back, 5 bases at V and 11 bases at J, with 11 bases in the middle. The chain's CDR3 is CASRDRDKQFF. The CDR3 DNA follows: TGCGCCAGCAGAGACCGGGACAAGCAGTTCTTC.

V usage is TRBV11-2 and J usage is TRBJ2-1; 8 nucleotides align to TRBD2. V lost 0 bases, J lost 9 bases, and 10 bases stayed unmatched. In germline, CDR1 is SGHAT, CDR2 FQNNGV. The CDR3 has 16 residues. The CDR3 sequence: CASSLDRVSGNGEQFF. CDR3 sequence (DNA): TGTGCCAGCAGCTTAGATCGTGTTAGCGGGAACGGTGAGCAGTTCTTC.

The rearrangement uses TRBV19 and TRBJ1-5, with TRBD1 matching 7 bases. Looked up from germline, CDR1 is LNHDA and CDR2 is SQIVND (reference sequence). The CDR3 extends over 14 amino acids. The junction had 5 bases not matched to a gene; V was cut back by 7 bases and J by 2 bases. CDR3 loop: CASTRGQGNQPQHF. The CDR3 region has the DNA TGTGCCAGTACCCGTGGACAGGGCAATCAGCCCCAGCATTTT.

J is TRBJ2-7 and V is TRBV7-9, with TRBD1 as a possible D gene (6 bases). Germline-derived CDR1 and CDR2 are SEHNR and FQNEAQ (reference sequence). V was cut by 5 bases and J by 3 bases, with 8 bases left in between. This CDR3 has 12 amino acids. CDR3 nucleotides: TGTGCCAGCAGCAGGACAGTCTACGAGCAGTACTTC. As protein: CASSRTVYEQYF.

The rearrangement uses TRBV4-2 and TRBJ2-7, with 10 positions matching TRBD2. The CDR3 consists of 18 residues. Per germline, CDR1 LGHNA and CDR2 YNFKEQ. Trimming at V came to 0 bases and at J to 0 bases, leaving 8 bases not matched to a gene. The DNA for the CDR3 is TGTGCCAGCAGCCAAGATTTAAGCGGGAGGGAAATCTCCTACGAGCAGTACTTC. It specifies CASSQDLSGREISYEQYF.

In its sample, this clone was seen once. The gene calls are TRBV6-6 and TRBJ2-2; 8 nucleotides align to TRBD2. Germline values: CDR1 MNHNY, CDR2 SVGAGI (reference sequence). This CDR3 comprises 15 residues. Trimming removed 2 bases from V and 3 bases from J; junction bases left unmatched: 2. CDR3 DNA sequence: TGTGCCAGCAGTTACGGAGCGGGGGACACCGGGGAGCTGTTTTTT. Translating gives CASSYGAGDTGELFF.

CDR3 protein: CASSESTSGTQYF. The CDR3 coding sequence is TGCGCCAGCAGTGAGTCGACTAGCGGGACGCAGTATTTT. The chain carries TRBV10-1 and TRBJ2-3, with 10 bases matching TRBD2. V lost 0 bases to trimming and J lost 9 bases; unmatched junction nucleotides: 0. The germline V gene encodes CDR1 WNHNN and CDR2 SYGVQD (reference sequence). The CDR3 covers 13 residues.